The rows below give T cell receptor beta chains drawn from one sample of a study of OX40 agonist ivuxolimab in advanced cancers. Measured with immunoSEQ multiplex PCR; TCRdb has only the in-frame clones, and not every one. The sample shows about 27,000 clones, about 90% of them seen only once. The material was CD4+ or CD8+ T cells sorted from blood, obtained in a trial of the OX40 agonist ivuxolimab. All receptors derive from an adult with an advanced solid tumor such as melanoma, head and neck, liver or kidney cancer. CDR3s include the opening cysteine and the closing phenylalanine or tryptophan. D genes are given only for firm matches. A row's size may be missing; if present it is once, few, many or a size class.

NA	TRBV19	TRBD1	TRBJ1-1	TGTGCCAGTAGTGATGGTAGGGGGCTCGCCCTGAACACTGAAGCTTTCTTT	CASSDGRGLALNTEAFF
NA	TRBV9	TRBD2	TRBJ2-5	TGTGCCAGCAGCGTAGGGACTAGCGGCGACCAAGAGACCCAGTACTTC	CASSVGTSGDQETQYF
NA	TRBV27	NA	TRBJ2-7	TGTGCCAGCAGTTTGGGGCTCAGCTACGAGCAGTACTTC	CASSLGLSYEQYF
medium-sized	TRBV15	NA	TRBJ2-2	TGTGCCACCAGCAGAGATTGGGGGACCGGGGAGCTGTTTTTT	CATSRDWGTGELFF
NA	TRBV9	NA	TRBJ1-1	TGTGCCAGCAGCGTGGGCCCTGCAGGTAGTAGCACTGAAGCTTTCTTT	CASSVGPAGSSTEAFF
NA	TRBV7-8	NA	TRBJ2-1	TGTGCCAGCAGCTTAGCGGTTAGCTCCTACAATGAGCAGTTCTTC	CASSLAVSSYNEQFF
NA	TRBV28	NA	TRBJ2-7	TGTGCCAGCAGTCCTAGGGGGGCTAGCGTTCAACTCTACGAGCAGTACTTC	CASSPRGASVQLYEQYF
NA	TRBV6-5	NA	TRBJ2-7	TGTGCCAGCAGGATCGGGACACTCTACGAGCAGTACTTC	CASRIGTLYEQYF
once	TRBV28	NA	TRBJ1-2	TGTGCCAGCAACTCCCCAGGGTCTCATGGCTACACCTTC	CASNSPGSHGYTF
NA	TRBV4-3	TRBD2	TRBJ2-7	TGCGCCAGCAGCCAAGTTTCGGGGGGATACGAGCAGTACTTC	CASSQVSGGYEQYF
NA	TRBV30	NA	TRBJ2-1	TGTGCCTGGAGTAAAGGGGAGCAGTTCTTC	CAWSKGEQFF
NA	TRBV7-6	NA	TRBJ2-7	TGTGCCAGCGCCGCCGGGAGTGACGACGAGCAGTACTTC	CASAAGSDDEQYF
NA	TRBV7-2	TRBD1	TRBJ2-7	TGTGCCAGCAGCTTTTGGGACAGGGAACGATTCTACGAGCAGTACTTC	CASSFWDRERFYEQYF
NA	TRBV27	TRBD1	TRBJ2-5	TGTGCCAGCGGATTGACAGGGGGAGAGACCCAGTACTTC	CASGLTGGETQYF
NA	TRBV4-1	NA	TRBJ1-1	TGCGCCAGCAGCCACTCCAGGCCGGGGGACGGCCCTGAAGCTTTCTTT	CASSHSRPGDGPEAFF
NA	TRBV29-1	NA	TRBJ2-1	TGCAGCGTTCCTACAGGGCCCTACAATGAGCAGTTCTTC	CSVPTGPYNEQFF
NA	TRBV5-1	TRBD2	TRBJ2-3	TGCGCCAGCAGCTTCGCGGGGGGGCCTGAAGATACGCAGTATTTT	CASSFAGGPEDTQYF
NA	TRBV6-6	NA	TRBJ2-5	TGTGCCAGCGGAGAGGGGAGCAGAGAGACCCAGTACTTC	CASGEGSRETQYF
NA	TRBV11-2	NA	TRBJ2-2	TGTGCCAGCACCGAGAGGAGGGGGGAGCTGTTTTTT	CASTERRGELFF
NA	TRBV7-9	TRBD2	TRBJ2-7	TGTGCCAGCAGCAGTAGCACTAGCGGGAGGATCTCCTACGAGCAGTACTTC	CASSSSTSGRISYEQYF
NA	TRBV27	NA	TRBJ2-3	TGTGCCAGTAGAGTTGGAGGTTCAGATACGCAGTATTTT	CASRVGGSDTQYF
once	TRBV10-2	NA	TRBJ1-1	TGCGCCAGCGGGTTAGGATTTGAAGCTTTCTTT	CASGLGFEAFF